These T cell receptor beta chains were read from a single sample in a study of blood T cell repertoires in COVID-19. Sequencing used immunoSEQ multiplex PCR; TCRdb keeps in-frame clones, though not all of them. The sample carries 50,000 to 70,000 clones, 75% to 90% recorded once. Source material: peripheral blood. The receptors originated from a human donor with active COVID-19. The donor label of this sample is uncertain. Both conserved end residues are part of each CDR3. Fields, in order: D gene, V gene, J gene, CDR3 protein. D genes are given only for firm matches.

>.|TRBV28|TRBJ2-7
CASSSAGQNSYEQYF
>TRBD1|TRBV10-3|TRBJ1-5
CAISDQGAGNQPQHF
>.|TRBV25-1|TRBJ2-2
CASSDIGQTKNTGELFF
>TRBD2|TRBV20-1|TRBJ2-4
CSASPREGFRNIQYF
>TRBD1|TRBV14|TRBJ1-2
CASSRDRGETDYGYTF
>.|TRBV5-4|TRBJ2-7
CASSPTGFGGEQYF
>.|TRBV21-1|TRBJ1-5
CASSSRTGGSNQPQHF
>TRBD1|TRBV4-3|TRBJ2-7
CASSQVFFGTGSYEQYF
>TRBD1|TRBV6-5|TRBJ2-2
CASKRTGHTGELFF
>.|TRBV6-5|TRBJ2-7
CASSSFTVNYEQYF
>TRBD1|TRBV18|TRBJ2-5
CASSRDRAQETQYF
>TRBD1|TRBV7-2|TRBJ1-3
CASSFSGTGASGNTIYF
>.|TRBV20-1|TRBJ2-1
CSAGVMGAVNEQFF
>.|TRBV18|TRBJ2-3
CASSRQSTTITDTQYF
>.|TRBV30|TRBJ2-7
CAWTDRPYEQYF
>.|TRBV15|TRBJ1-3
CATSRAGQKLLGNTIYF
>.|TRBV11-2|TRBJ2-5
CASSQGARETQYF
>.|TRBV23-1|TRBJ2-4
CASSHQHRAKNIQYF
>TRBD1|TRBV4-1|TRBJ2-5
CASSLGQTEETQYF
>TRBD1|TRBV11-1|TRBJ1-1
CASSLATGGGAFF
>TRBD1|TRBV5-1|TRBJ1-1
CASSLILGTVAFF
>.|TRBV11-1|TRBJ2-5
CASSLVGETQYF
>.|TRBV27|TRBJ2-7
CASSLSETQSYEQYF
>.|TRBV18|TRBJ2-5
CASSPLPDRGETQYF
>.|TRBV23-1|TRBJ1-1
CASSQAQGLNTEAFF
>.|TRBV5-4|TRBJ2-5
CASSLALGGQETQYF
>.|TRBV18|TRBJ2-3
CASSPRQGTTDTQYF
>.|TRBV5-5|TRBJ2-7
CASSGQGGVVEQYF